This T cell receptor beta chain emerged from a study of control samples from healthy donors and cancer patients. There are 15 residues in the CDR3. The germline CDR1 and CDR2 sequences are SGHTA and FQGNSA. V was pared by 5 bases and J by 8 bases, with 21 bases between. Produced via immunoSEQ multiplex PCR; TCRdb's table is partial and in-frame only. The sample lists 150,000 to 200,000 clones, approximately 90% occurring once. The clonotype comes from a man aged 25-40 years in good health. Material for sequencing was blood. This rearrangement joins TRBV7-2 to TRBJ1-1; tentative D call: TRBD1 (5 bases). In DNA form, the CDR3 reads TGTGCCAGCAGCCGCGACACGGGGGGAATTGCCGAAGCTTTCTTT. As protein: CASSRDTGGIAEAFF.